A single sample is the source of the 11 T cell receptor beta chains below, sequenced in a study of cytomegalovirus exposure and HLA in healthy donors. 60 Vbeta and 13 Jbeta primers were used in PCR. Clones were sequenced by immunoSEQ multiplex PCR, and TCRdb holds only the in-frame ones, with some missing. The table lists fewer than 200,000 clones, over 60% of them singletons, with 0.65% to 0.85% in the top ten. The sequenced material came from PBMCs. These receptors were taken from a female donor in good health and CMV-seronegative.

The rearrangement links TRBV19 to TRBJ2-3, with TRBD2 matching 11 bases. V lost 5 bases, J lost 6 bases, and 7 bases stayed unmatched. The CDR3 is 15 residues long. Germline lookup yields CDR1 LNHDA and CDR2 SQIVND (reference sequence). DNA of the CDR3: TGTGCCAGTAGTGCACTAGCGGGAGATTCTGATACGCAGTATTTT. Amino acids: CASSALAGDSDTQYF.

J is TRBJ2-1 and V is TRBV11-3; a possible D gene is TRBD2 (5 bases). V was shortened by 5 bases and J by 1 base, with 12 bases between the two germline ends. CDR1 SGHNT and CDR2 YENEEA come from the germline V gene. This CDR3 comprises 15 residues. CDR3 nucleotide sequence: TGTGCCAGCAGCCCTCGAGGGAGTTCCTACAATGAGCAGTTCTTC. Protein product: CASSPRGSSYNEQFF.

The J gene is TRBJ2-5, the V gene TRBV5-5; tentatively, D is TRBD2 (7 bases). CDR1 SGHKS and CDR2 YYEKEE come from the germline V gene (reference sequence). This CDR3 spans 19 amino acids. V was cut by 5 bases and J by 5 bases, with 31 bases left in between. The DNA for the CDR3 is TGTGCCAGCAGTTCCAAGGGGGTCGGGACTACCCCTCGGACGGAGACCCAGTACTTC. Its translation is CASSSKGVGTTPRTETQYF.

The gene calls are TRBV2 and TRBJ2-1, with D possibly being TRBD2 (5 bases). Germline V CDR1 and CDR2: SNHLY, FYNNEI. Deletions cut 8 bases from V and 8 bases from J, with 22 bases between. This CDR3 has 15 amino acids. The DNA for the CDR3 is TGTGCCAGCGTTACAACGTATGGGTCAGCGGATGAGCAGTTCTTC. Its translation is CASVTTYGSADEQFF.

The V gene is TRBV11-2, the J gene TRBJ2-7; 9 nucleotides line up with TRBD2. Germline CDR1 reads SGHAT; CDR2 reads FQNNGV. This CDR3 region has 13 residues. After removal of 7 bases from V and 6 bases from J, the junction contained 7 bases not matched to a gene. CDR3 nucleotides: TGTGCCAGCAACCTAGCGGGGTCTACCGAGCAGTACTTC. Amino acid sequence: CASNLAGSTEQYF.

This chain links TRBV14 with TRBJ1-1; no firm D call. V lost 4 bases to trimming and J lost 0 bases, with 12 bases between them. CDR3 size: 15 residues. Germline V CDR1 and CDR2: SGHDN, FVKESK. Written as DNA, the CDR3 is TGTGCCAGCAGCCGCACCAGAATTCTGAACACTGAAGCTTTCTTT. This gives the protein CASSRTRILNTEAFF.

The J gene is TRBJ1-5, the V gene TRBV7-9, with D possibly matching TRBD1 (6 bases). This CDR3 is 13 amino acids long. V lost 5 bases to trimming and J lost 5 bases, with 10 bases between them. Germline V gene lookup returns CDR1 SEHNR and CDR2 FQNEAQ (reference sequence). The CDR3 nucleotides are TGTGCCAGCAGCCCCGAGGGGGATCAGCCCCAGCATTTT. Protein: CASSPEGDQPQHF.

V is TRBV5-1 and J is TRBJ2-1, with a weak D call TRBD2 (5 bases). V dropped 8 bases and J dropped 0 bases, with 15 bases sitting between them. The CDR3 spans 15 residues. The V gene's germline CDR1 is SGHRS and CDR2 YFSETQ. CDR3 sequence reads: CASGLGASSYNEQFF. The CDR3 DNA reads TGCGCCAGTGGACTGGGAGCTAGCTCCTACAATGAGCAGTTCTTC.

J is TRBJ1-1 and V is TRBV5-6; TRBD1 might be the D (6 bases). Per the germline V gene, CDR1 is SGHDT and CDR2 is YYEEEE. This CDR3 region has 15 residues. Trimming took off 4 bases at V and 6 bases at J, with 19 bases between the two ends. CDR3 protein: CASSPKIQQGAEAFF. Written as DNA, the CDR3 is TGTGCCAGCAGCCCCAAAATACAACAGGGCGCTGAAGCTTTCTTT.

The chain uses TRBV20-1 and TRBJ2-1; the D is unclear. V dropped 3 bases and J dropped 9 bases, with 9 bases sitting between them. Germline V gene data show CDR1 as DFQATT and CDR2 as SNEGSKA (reference sequence). This CDR3 region has 11 residues. In nucleotides, the CDR3 is TGCAGTGCTAGGGTCCTAAGTGAGCAGTTCTTC. Translating it yields CSARVLSEQFF.

The V call is TRBV6-1, the J call TRBJ2-7, with D hard to call. The germline V and J ends were trimmed by 5 bases and 0 bases, with 8 bases remaining between them. CDR3 size: 13 residues. Germline values: CDR1 MNHNS, CDR2 SASEGT. This chain's CDR3 is CASSPYSSYEQYF. CDR3 DNA: TGTGCCAGCAGTCCCTACAGCTCCTACGAGCAGTACTTC.